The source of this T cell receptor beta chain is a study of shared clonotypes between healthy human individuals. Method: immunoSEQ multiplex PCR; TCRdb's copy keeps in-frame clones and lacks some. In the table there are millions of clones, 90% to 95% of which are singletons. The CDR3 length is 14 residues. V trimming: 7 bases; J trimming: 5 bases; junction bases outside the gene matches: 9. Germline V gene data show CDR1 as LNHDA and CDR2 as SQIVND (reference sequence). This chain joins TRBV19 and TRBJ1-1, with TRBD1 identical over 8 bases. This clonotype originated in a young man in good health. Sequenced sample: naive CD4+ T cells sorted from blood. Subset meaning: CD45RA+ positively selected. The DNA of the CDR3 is TGTGCCAGTACCACGGGACAGGCGGCGACTGAAGCTTTCTTT. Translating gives CASTTGQAATEAFF.